This T cell receptor beta chain was recovered during a study of Graves' ophthalmopathy and Graves' hyperthyroidism. This clonotype was seen at least ten times. As the template, RNA transcripts were used to amplify TCR beta CDR3 regions. Following a first-round RT-PCR that used HTBI primers, a second-round multiplex PCR was carried out. MiXCR, applied by TCRdb to the multiplex PCR reads, yields one record per CDR3 protein. Counted here are about 620,000 distinct CDR3 sequences, 20% to 25% occurring once; the ten biggest clones make up around 6.5%. Clinical symptoms, serum thyroxine, TRAb, thyroid ultrasound and orbital computed tomography were relied on for diagnosis. The authors isolated PBMCs from over 7.5 ml of fresh peripheral blood. Sequences were obtained from peripheral blood. The sequence was collected from a woman aged 18 to 35 with stable Graves' hyperthyroidism. Some clones in this sample may be carry-over from other donors' samples.

The CDR3 sequence is CASSLGWRPPNGYTF. CDR3 bases: TGTGCCAGCAGTTTAGGGTGGAGACCTCCTAATGGCTACACCTTC. V usage is TRBV12-3 or TRBV12-4 and J usage is TRBJ1-2; unclear D gene. Trimming removed 1 base from V and 6 bases from J, with 15 bases in between. The CDR3 is 15 residues long.